One and the same sample provided the 22 T cell receptor beta chains below, sequenced in a study of blood T cell repertoires in COVID-19. TCRdb's table, derived via immunoSEQ multiplex PCR, lists solely in-frame clones and lacks some. The table lists more than 95,000 clones, 90% of them singletons. Sequencing input: peripheral blood. These receptors were taken from a human donor with active COVID-19. The donor label of this sample is uncertain.

V is TRBV4-3 and J is TRBJ1-4; D unclear. CDR3 length equals 16 residues. V lost 0 bases, J lost 8 bases, and 16 bases lay in between. Germline V gene lookup returns CDR1 LGHNA and CDR2 YSLEER. DNA for the CDR3: TGCGCCAGCAGCCAAGAGTACAAGGGATGGGAGGAAAAACTGTTTTTT. This codes for CASSQEYKGWEEKLFF.

The chain combines TRBV28 with TRBJ1-1; the match to TRBD1 covers 8 bases. Germline CDR1 and CDR2: MDHEN and SYDVKM. V lost 6 bases and J lost 5; bases outside the gene matches: 17. This CDR3 is built from 17 residues. The CDR3 protein is CASRVDRGAGSKTEAFF. The CDR3 DNA reads TGTGCCAGCAGGGTTGACAGGGGCGCAGGAAGTAAGACTGAAGCTTTCTTT.

This sequence joins TRBV2 and TRBJ1-1, with 8 nucleotides matching TRBD1. The CDR3 totals 14 residues. Germline CDR1 and CDR2: SNHLY and FYNNEI. With 6 bases clipped from V and 6 bases from J, the junction kept 9 bases outside the gene matches. The CDR3 DNA reads as TGTGCCAGCAGAAACGGACAGGGTTCGTCTGAAGCTTTCTTT. Translation gives CASRNGQGSSEAFF. Supplemented by reference TRBV2 and TRBJ1-1, the full variable domain reads EPEVTQTPSHQVTQMGQEVILRCVPISNHLYFYWYRQILGQKVEFLVSFYNNEISEKSEIFDDQFSVERPDGSNFTLKIRSTKLEDSAMYFCASRNGQGSSEAFFGQGTRLTVV.

The gene calls are TRBV4-1 and TRBJ1-1, with TRBD1 as a possible D gene (6 bases). With 2 bases removed from V and 6 bases from J, the gap between germline ends came to 10 bases. This CDR3 contains 13 residues. The germline V gene has CDR1 MGHRA and CDR2 YSYEKL. This CDR3 reads CASSQTGTPEAFF. In DNA, the CDR3 is TGCGCCAGCAGCCAAACCGGGACACCTGAAGCTTTCTTT.

J is TRBJ2-7 and V is TRBV15, with 8 bases identical to TRBD1. The CDR3 covers 13 residues. CDR1 and CDR2 from the germline V gene are LNHNV and YYDKDF (reference sequence). V trimming: 5 bases; J trimming: 6 bases; junction bases outside the gene matches: 6. The DNA of the CDR3 is TGTGCCACCAGCGCGGACAGGGTAAGCGAGCAGTACTTC. Translated: CATSADRVSEQYF. Filled out from reference TRBV15 and TRBJ2-7, the complete variable domain reads DAMVIQNPRYQVTQFGKPVTLSCSQTLNHNVMYWYQQKSSQAPKLLFHYYDKDFNNEADTPDNFQSRRPNTSFCFLDIRSPGLGDTAMYLCATSADRVSEQYFGPGTRLTVT.

J is TRBJ2-1 and V is TRBV19; unclear D gene. Germline V gives CDR1 LNHDA, CDR2 SQIVND (reference sequence). V lost 6 bases, J lost 8 bases, and 14 bases lay in between. The length of the CDR3 is 13 residues. The CDR3 sequence is CASSKAVFYEQFF. CDR3 DNA: TGTGCCAGTAGCAAAGCCGTTTTTTATGAGCAGTTCTTC.

J is TRBJ1-1 and V is TRBV7-9; TRBD1 agrees at 8 bases. The germline gives CDR1 SEHNR, CDR2 FQNEAQ (reference sequence). The CDR3 has 14 residues. Trimming removed 5 bases from V and 1 base from J; junction bases left unmatched: 3. The CDR3 DNA sequence: TGTGCCAGCAGCCAGACAGGGGAGAACACTGAAGCTTTCTTT. Translation gives CASSQTGENTEAFF.

The J gene is TRBJ2-1, the V gene TRBV4-1; maybe TRBD1 (5 bases). Between the trimmed V and J ends, which lost 1 base and 0 bases, there was a span of 7 bases. The V gene's germline CDR1 is MGHRA and CDR2 YSYEKL. The CDR3 covers 15 residues. The CDR3 region has the DNA TGCGCCAGCAGCCAAGCAGGGTACTCCTACAATGAGCAGTTCTTC. Its translation: CASSQAGYSYNEQFF.

The rearrangement links TRBV5-6 to TRBJ2-3; the D gene is possibly TRBD1 (5 bases). Trimming stripped 3 bases from V and 13 bases from J, with 18 bases between. CDR3 size: 13 residues. Germline V gene sequence: CDR1 SGHDT, CDR2 YYEEEE. The CDR3 loop is CASSSWVGIGEYF. The DNA for the CDR3 is TGTGCCAGCAGCTCCTGGGTGGGCATAGGGGAGTATTTT. Combining the CDR3 with reference TRBV5-6 and TRBJ2-3 gives the whole variable domain DAGVTQSPTHLIKTRGQQVTLRCSPKSGHDTVSWYQQALGQGPQFIFQYYEEEERQRGNFPDRFSGHQFPNYSSELNVNALLLGDSALYLCASSSWVGIGEYFGPGTRLTVL.

CDR3 sequence: CASNTGESSGELFF. The CDR3 nucleotides are TGTGCCAGCAACACAGGGGAAAGCTCGGGGGAGCTGTTTTTT. This chain connects TRBV19 to TRBJ2-2; 7 bases fit TRBD1. After removal of 9 bases from V and 8 bases from J, the junction contained 12 bases not matched to a gene. Germline loops: CDR1 LNHDA, CDR2 SQIVND (reference sequence). CDR3 size: 14 residues. Based on the CDR3 plus reference TRBV19 and TRBJ2-2, the full variable domain is DGGITQSPKYLFRKEGQNVTLSCEQNLNHDAMYWYRQDPGQGLRLIYYSQIVNDFQKGDIAEGYSVSREKKESFPLTVTSAQKNPTAFYLCASNTGESSGELFFGEGSRLTVL.

The genes are TRBV9 and TRBJ2-5, with D possibly being TRBD2 (5 bases). V lost 0 bases and J lost 0, with 6 bases in between. This CDR3 is 14 amino acids long. Germline V gives CDR1 SGDLS, CDR2 YYNGEE. The CDR3 here is CASSVAGNQETQYF. The CDR3, as DNA: TGTGCCAGCAGCGTAGCGGGGAACCAAGAGACCCAGTACTTC.

CDR3 bases: TGTGCCAGTAGTAGTGGTCCAGGAACCTACGAGCAGTACTTC. It translates to CASSSGPGTYEQYF. V gene TRBV19 combines with J gene TRBJ2-7; D is unclear. Germline CDR1 LNHDA, CDR2 SQIVND (reference sequence). This CDR3 has 14 residues. Between the trimmed V and J ends, which lost 4 bases and 2 bases, there was a span of 12 bases.

V is TRBV24-1 and J is TRBJ1-1, with D tentatively TRBD1 (6 bases). The ends were cut back, 7 bases at V and 0 bases at J, with 20 bases in the middle. Germline-derived CDR1 and CDR2 are KGHDR and SFDVKD. The CDR3 consists of 17 residues. The CDR3 region has the DNA TGTGCCACCAGCCACACCCGGGACATGCGCCTGAACACTGAAGCTTTCTTT. As protein: CATSHTRDMRLNTEAFF.

V gene TRBV19 combines with J gene TRBJ2-2, with 7 bases identical to TRBD2. V was pared by 3 bases and J by 5 bases, with 9 bases of the junction left unmatched. The CDR3 has 16 amino acids. In germline, CDR1 is LNHDA, CDR2 SQIVND (reference sequence). CDR3 nucleotides: TGTGCCAGTAGTATCCGGCTAGCGGCGATGACCGGGGAGCTGTTTTTT. This gives the protein CASSIRLAAMTGELFF.

This sequence joins TRBV7-9 and TRBJ1-5; 10 bases are shared with TRBD1. V trimming: 6 bases; J trimming: 3 bases; junction bases outside the gene matches: 11. There are 17 residues in the CDR3. In germline, CDR1 is SEHNR, CDR2 FQNEAQ (reference sequence). The CDR3 bases are TGTGCCAGCAGTCTTGGAGGGACAGGGGCCTCCAATCAGCCCCAGCATTTT. Residues: CASSLGGTGASNQPQHF.

This clone appeared a single time. V gene TRBV19 combines with J gene TRBJ1-4; TRBD1 matches at 7 bases. Germline V gene sequence: CDR1 LNHDA, CDR2 SQIVND (reference sequence). The CDR3 contains 15 residues. V was pared by 9 bases and J by 4 bases, with 11 bases of the junction left unmatched. CDR3 residues: CASSRGAVVNEKLFF. The CDR3 DNA sequence: TGTGCCAGCAGCAGGGGGGCCGTCGTTAATGAAAAACTGTTTTTT.

The chain carries TRBV11-3 and TRBJ2-1, with TRBD2 identical over 10 bases. The CDR3 contains 16 residues. Germline CDR1 SGHNT, CDR2 YENEEA. V shed 4 bases and J 6 bases; nucleotides not matched to a gene: 9. The CDR3 is CASSSGSGGAFNEQFF. As DNA, the CDR3 is TGTGCCAGCAGCTCAGGAAGCGGGGGGGCCTTCAATGAGCAGTTCTTC.

The chain recombines TRBV7-3 with TRBJ2-2; TRBD1 might be the D (5 bases). Trimming removed 0 bases from V and 6 bases from J, with 5 bases in between. The germline V gene has CDR1 SGHTA and CDR2 FQGTGA. CDR3 length equals 13 residues. The DNA of the CDR3 is TGTGCCAGCAGCTTAACAGGGGCCGGGGAGCTGTTTTTT. It codes for CASSLTGAGELFF.

This clone showed up just once. The chain is built from TRBV27 and TRBJ2-1, with TRBD2 matching over 7 bases. J was trimmed by 2 bases and V by 2 bases; bases with no gene match: 3. This CDR3 region has 15 residues. From germline, CDR1 is MNHEY and CDR2 SMNVEV (reference sequence). The CDR3 spells CASSLGGGPYNEQFF. CDR3 bases: TGTGCCAGCAGTTTAGGGGGGGGTCCCTACAATGAGCAGTTCTTC.

V and J are TRBV3-1 (or the pseudogene TRBV3-2) and TRBJ2-7; the D is unclear. V was trimmed by 4 bases and J by 4 bases, leaving 11 bases between them. The germline V gene encodes CDR1 LGHDT and CDR2 YNNKEL (reference sequence). This CDR3 spans 13 amino acids. CDR3 amino acids: CASSPSTAYEQYF. CDR3 in DNA: TGTGCCAGCAGCCCAAGTACAGCTTACGAGCAGTACTTC.

The J gene is TRBJ2-5, the V gene TRBV5-6, with TRBD2 identical over 7 bases. The germline gives CDR1 SGHDT, CDR2 YYEEEE. CDR3 length equals 12 residues. After removal of 3 bases from V and 4 bases from J, the junction contained 0 bases not matched to a gene. The CDR3 sequence: CASSWGGETQYF. The CDR3 DNA reads TGTGCCAGCAGCTGGGGGGGAGAGACCCAGTACTTC.

The CDR3 DNA follows: TGCGCCAGCAGCCCTTGGGCACAGGACCAAGAGACCCAGTACTTC. This encodes CASSPWAQDQETQYF. The chain uses TRBV5-1 and TRBJ2-5, with D tentatively TRBD1 (5 bases). The CDR3 runs to 15 residues. Germline values: CDR1 SGHRS, CDR2 YFSETQ. V was pared by 4 bases and J by 0 bases, with 13 bases between.